The clone carrying this T cell receptor beta chain was seen at least ten times. The target antigen is unknown. This specimen comes from a study of HIV-infected patients and healthy controls. Alpha and beta constant-region primers primed reverse transcription of about 470 ng RNA. Separate chain-specific third strand synthesis with multiplexing indices produced the alpha and beta libraries. Ligation attached cDNA to a 5' RACE adapter that carried a random hexamer and SP2 site. TCRdb re-called the 5' RACE reads through MiXCR, storing one row per CDR3 protein. The sample shows about 15,000 distinct CDR3 sequences, 12% of them seen only once. Study-level points and caveats: In healthy controls, MAIT alpha CDR3s were common; in HIV+ repertoires, severely depleted.

Follow-up blood was drawn about 14 weeks, roughly three months, after antiretroviral therapy began. No cell fractionation was done, so the repertoire covers all unsorted peripheral blood T cells. Exclusions covered tumors, febrile or AIDS-related illness, and hepatitis B or C coinfection. The sample consisted of blood, taken during antiretroviral therapy. The receptor was derived from an adult with HIV infection. The donor label of this sample is uncertain.

CDR3 in DNA: TGCGCCAGCACGGAGGGGACTAGCGAACAAGAGACCCAGTACTTC. Encoded protein: CASTEGTSEQETQYF. The chain uses TRBV5-1 and TRBJ2-5, with 10 bases that match TRBD2. The CDR3 loop spans 15 amino acids. Trimming at V came to 6 bases and at J to 2 bases, leaving 7 bases not matched to a gene. CDR1 SGHRS and CDR2 YFSETQ come from the germline V gene.